This T cell receptor beta chain is from a study of blood T cells in healthy people across ages. The CDR3 length is 13 residues. V trimming: 7 bases; J trimming: 4 bases; junction bases outside the gene matches: 6. Through a sample-barcoded 5' primer and a J-beta primer mix, a second PCR was run for 7 to 11 cycles. TCRdb itself ran the 5' RACE reads through MiXCR, one entry per CDR3 protein. Seen here are around 1.5 million distinct CDR3 sequences, roughly 59% observed once, and the top ten hold over 5.5%. The origin of this receptor is a man aged 18 to 29 in good health. V usage is TRBV12-3 or TRBV12-4 and J usage is TRBJ1-2, with TRBD1 matching 7 bases. What was sequenced was blood. The CDR3 bases are TGTGCCAGCACCCTTGGGACAGCCTATGGCTACACCTTC. It is translated as CASTLGTAYGYTF.